This entry features one T cell receptor beta chain sequence. Its antigen is still unknown. One base away there is no much larger clone; base qualities are not given. The library was built by means of the immunoSEQ multiplex PCR assay. In the authors' own workflow: Preprocessing removed nonproductive sequences and CDR3s not starting with C, not ending with F or W, or shorter than 7 amino acids. Antigen-specific clonotypes were called with the MANAFEST web app on the basis of expansion relative to the reference and to other culture wells. A clone was considered positive if the clone showed significant expansion compared with the reference culture in 2 of 3 replicate wells at an FDR below 0.05. Positive clones also required significant expansion versus all other tandem wells and an odds ratio above 5. CDR3 homology was measured as pairwise Levenshtein distance, computed with the stringdist R package after trimming three terminal residues from each end. The clones in this table, taken by TCRdb from immuneACCESS, are in-frame only. Not every clone is retained; where verified, under half of the shortfall comes from an unresolved V gene, and the cause of the rest is unknown. V, J and clone size derive from that table, while D and trimming were established from the DNA sequence. In this sample the table shows roughly 26,000 clones, 60% to 85% of which occur a single time. Of the sample, around 13% falls within the top ten clones.

The CDR1 and CDR2 encoded by the germline V gene (reference sequence) are MNHNY and SVGAGI. The junction shows trimming of 6 bases on V and 0 bases on J, and the gene matches do not reach 5 bases of it. The CDR3 spans 14 residues, from the cysteine through the phenylalanine. Only the CDR3 part of the read is kept: 42 bases, read in frame from the first base. CD4+ T cells from unexposed donors were collected before the COVID-19 pandemic (2011-2018). The EasySep CD4+ T cell isolation kit was used to isolate CD4+ T cells once the cultures had run for approximately ten days. Unexposed donor CD4+ T cells were tested for reactivity to SARS-CoV-2 S and N and four common cold coronavirus spike pools, as cell number allowed. Each well held 2 million or so PBMCs cultured in IMDM containing approximately 5% human AB serum and 10 IU/ml IL-2. Half of the culture medium was replaced with fresh IL-2-containing medium on days 3 and 7. Triplicate replicate wells were generally used for each peptide culture condition. Leukapheresis product for the unexposed donors was purchased commercially. Ficoll-Paque PLUS gradient centrifugation was used to isolate PBMCs from either whole blood or leukapheresis product. PBMCs were either used fresh in the expansion assay or cryopreserved at -140 degrees C. The QIAamp Micro DNA Kit was used to extract genomic DNA from the CD4+ T cells.

This entry belongs to a study of CD4 T cells in relation to SARS-CoV-2 and coronaviruses (dated by TCRdb to the early 2020s). The study in broad terms: In the ViraFEST assay, PBMCs were cultured with antigen for nine to ten days, after which TCR beta CDR3s were sequenced to identify clonal expansions specific to the antigen. An HIV-1 Nef peptide pool or a culture without peptide was used as the negative reference condition. Shared crossreactive spike epitopes were mapped to their HLA restriction using patient-derived lymphoblastoid cell lines. The study assessed, at the TCR clonotype level, memory CD4+ T cell crossreactivity between SARS-CoV-2 and common cold coronavirus spike proteins. The Adaptive Biotechnologies TCR-sequencing kit was used for samples from a few pre-COVID donors and for the naive versus memory experiments, whereas the other data were Illumina-based. Expansion assays from other donors in the study were sequenced with a different, Illumina-based TCR-beta assay.

Study-wide findings and limitations: The study was constrained by small numbers of patients and of tested TCRs. Crossreactivity analysis was centred on spike protein, so crossreactivity against other viral proteins was not assessed. Significantly weaker SARS-CoV-2-driven expansion was shown by crossreactive clones than by monoreactive clones, consistent with antigenic imprinting. Pre-pandemic and post-infection samples were not both contributed by any donor, so tracing of the source of pre-existing responses was limited. Roughly 64% of donors had memory CD4+ clonotypes that crossrecognized SARS-CoV-2 and at least one common cold coronavirus spike.

Input material: CD4+ T cells from PBMCs, cultured in vitro. This TCR was sampled from a human donor in good health. The chain uses TRBV6-6 and TRBJ2-7; a stretch of 7 junction bases matches TRBD1. The DNA is TGTGCCAGCAGCCGGACAGGCCGCTCCTACGAGCAGTACTTC. The resulting protein is CASSRTGRSYEQYF.